This T cell receptor (beta chain) is drawn from a study of long-term antiretroviral therapy in people with HIV (dated by TCRdb to between 2022 and 2023). Study-wide context: The earliest samples were collected approximately a decade before the 2015 WHO recommendation for immediate ART, a period when ART was typically delayed until CD4 counts fell. No cross-contamination during QIAcube processing was shown when test extractions of a monoclonal T-cell line were performed alongside about 30 polyclonal samples. Of the 25 to 30 participants with HIV, roughly twelve were female. This retrospective serial study examined whether starting ART and sustained HIV suppression were associated with changes in the composition and diversity of the TRB repertoire in peripheral blood. A total of 192 cryopreserved PBMC samples were contributed to the cohort by 30 adults with confirmed HIV infection, with samples collected serially over a mean of approximately six years (range 1-12). Points the paper makes about the study in general: Unsorted PBMC were profiled instead of sorted CD4+ and CD8+ T cells because pre-ART samples had limited cell numbers. Starting ART was linked to a significant rise in TRB diversity, yet even after long-term ART the diversity remained significantly lower than in transplant donor controls. Inferences about post-ART repertoire changes are limited because no data were available on ART adherence, viral resistance or therapy changes. The samples span the years 2004 to 2017, and the ART regimens used may be less effective than current regimens. HIV repertoires had narrower CDR3 length ranges than controls, and the network structure suggested an antigen-experienced repertoire that shifted only slightly toward naive after ART. Limited PBMC availability meant only the TCR beta chain was sequenced, without alpha chain pairing. Expanded TRB clones identified before ART initiation dominated the repertoire across all time points, though the dominance fluctuated and decreased in many PLHIV after ART.

The immunoSEQ hsTCRB v3.0 assay was used at survey level resolution for TRB variable region sequencing. The target sequencing depth for TRB was about 40,000-55,000 T-cell genomes per sample. TRB libraries were pooled and sequenced on an Illumina MiSeq using a v3 150-cycle kit. The authors processed their data as follows. Repertoire analysis was run in R within a reproducible Nextflow workflow that covered QC, data transformation and analysis. LymphoSeq2, an R package for exploring AIRR-Seq data, was used to implement the custom analyses. Several samples yielding fewer than 5000 total TRB sequences were excluded, leaving roughly 200 analyzed HIV repertoires. Among the roughly 200 retained HIV repertoires, 59 were collected before ART initiation and some 130 were collected after ART initiation. Repertoires were downsampled to 5000 TRB nucleotide sequences, with summary statistics averaged over 100 downsampling iterations. The analysis kept only TRB sequences whose CDR3 regions were at least seven amino acids long. Diversity was measured with a Shannon entropy-derived clonality score and the Gini coefficient. In repertoire networks, the top 5000 CDR3 amino acid sequences were linked whenever an edit distance of one separated two sequences. For TRB CDR3 amino acid sequences, GLIPH2 was used to predict antigen specificity groups and MHC restriction. To flag known CMV, EBV, HIV or tissue antigen associations, CDR3 amino acid sequences were matched against VDJdb and McPAS-TCR. Pre-ART, post-ART and control groups were compared with Wilcoxon signed-rank tests and Holm-Bonferroni correction. TCRdb re-hosts the immuneACCESS table, in-frame sequences only. Its copies lack some clones; in the studies checked, an unresolved V gene accounts for under half of them, and the cause for the rest is not known. V, J and clone size derive from that table, while D and trimming were established from the DNA sequence. Across this sample there are 25,000 to 30,000 clones, with over 85% seen only once. 10% to 13% of the sample lies in the top ten.

The CDR3 spans 17 residues, from the cysteine through the phenylalanine. Only CDR3 DNA is held: 51 bases, read in frame from base 1. Trimming removed 1 base from V and 9 bases from J; the gene matches leave 14 bases unexplained. The germline V gene (reference sequence) supplies CDR1 SEHNR and CDR2 FQNEAQ. Inclusion was restricted to participants for whom at least one PBMC sample before ART initiation and at least two post-ART samples were available. All participants with HIV were treated in the United States of America. Cryopreserved samples of about 1-10 million PBMC were thawed and washed before DNA extraction. At the time of the earliest PBMC sample for each participant with HIV, ages ranged from about 20 to 55 years. Per participant, PBMC samples came from 1-4 timepoints prior to ART initiation and 2-8 timepoints following ART initiation, for a median of 7 samples. Serial HIV viral load, CD4+ T-cell count, ART history and demographic data were obtained for every participant. Genomic DNA was extracted from unsorted PBMC with a Qiagen kit on a QIAcube, processed in batches of 12 samples.

With respect to this clone: The specificity of this receptor is unknown. No qualities accompany the bases; no much larger clone lies one base away.

The source was unsorted PBMCs, collected 6.2 years after starting antiretroviral therapy. This chain is built from TRBV7-9 and TRBJ2-1; TRBD2 lines up with 8 middle nucleotides. The TCR comes from a man between 35 and 55 years old with HIV. The bases read TGTGCCAGCAGCTTAGGGGGGTTAGCGGGGACCTACTTTGAGCAGTTCTTC. The encoded protein is CASSLGGLAGTYFEQFF. Joined to the reference TRBV7-9 and TRBJ2-1 proteins, this CDR3 gives the full variable domain: DTGVSQNPRHKITKRGQNVTFRCDPISEHNRLYWYRQTLGQGPEFLTYFQNEAQLEKSRLLSDRFSAERPKGSFSTLEIQRTEQGDSAMYLCASSLGGLAGTYFEQFFGPGTRLTVL.